Below are 26 T cell receptor beta chains sequenced from a single sample in a study of CD8+ T cells in alopecia areata. As to treatment: oral pan-JAK inhibitor, 5-10 mg twice daily. Reverse transcribed after extraction, RNA yielded cDNA as the sequencing template. This table comes from immunoSEQ multiplex PCR, and its TCRdb copy is limited to in-frame clones, with some not included. In the table there are over 70,000 clones, roughly 66% of which are singletons. Material: CD8+ T cells sorted from blood, obtained at week 24, from a patient treated with tofacitinib. The source is a human donor with alopecia areata.

The chain carries TRBV6-5 and TRBJ2-1; D not resolved. Trimming took off 2 bases at V and 1 base at J, with 12 bases between the two ends. The CDR3 covers 16 residues. From germline, CDR1 is MNHEY and CDR2 SVGAGI. CDR3 in amino acids: CASSYKLRWSYNEQFF. CDR3 nucleotides: TGTGCCAGCAGTTACAAGTTGCGGTGGTCCTACAATGAGCAGTTCTTC.

This clone was seen once. The chain has TRBV4-3 and TRBJ2-1, with 13 bases lining up with TRBD2. The V gene end was trimmed by 3 bases and the J gene end by 4 bases; junction bases not matched to a gene: 9. CDR3 length: 18 residues. Germline V CDR1 and CDR2: LGHNA, YSLEER. The CDR3 is CASSQKTSGRAVYNEQFF. The CDR3 bases are TGCGCCAGCAGCCAGAAAACTAGCGGGAGGGCCGTTTACAATGAGCAGTTCTTC.

This clone was detected many times. This same CDR3 is encoded by further DNA sequences in the sample. The chain is built from TRBV19 and TRBJ2-7, with TRBD1 matching over 11 bases. Losses at the gene ends were 5 bases for V and 3 bases for J; bases not matched to a gene: 6. The CDR3 sequence is 15 residues long. CDR1 is LNHDA, CDR2 SQIVND, per germline (reference sequence). CDR3 in DNA: TGTGCCAGTAGTTCCCGGACAGGGGGCCTCTACGAGCAGTACTTC. Amino acid sequence: CASSSRTGGLYEQYF.

The gene calls are TRBV29-1 and TRBJ2-5; D possibly corresponds to TRBD1 (6 bases). Germline V gene sequence: CDR1 SQVTM, CDR2 ANQGSEA. This CDR3 comprises 18 residues. V was clipped by 1 base and J by 7 bases, with 28 bases between them. CDR3 DNA sequence: TGCAGCGTTGAAGTTAGGTCTCAACAGGGCGCTATCTCGGGGACCCAGTACTTC. Translation gives CSVEVRSQQGAISGTQYF.

The CDR3 loop is CASIERGYTEAFF. Written as DNA, the CDR3 is TGTGCCAGTATCGAGAGGGGGTACACTGAAGCTTTCTTT. The chain is built from TRBV19 and TRBJ1-1; TRBD1 is a possible D gene (6 bases). The CDR3 has 13 residues. V gave up 7 bases and J gave up 3 bases, with 12 bases separating them. Germline V gene data show CDR1 as LNHDA and CDR2 as SQIVND (reference sequence).

V and J are TRBV30 and TRBJ2-1; D may be TRBD1 or TRBD2 (6 bases each). With 5 bases removed from V and 7 bases from J, the gap between germline ends came to 9 bases. The CDR3 is made up of 11 amino acids. CDR1 and CDR2 from the germline V gene are GTSNPN and SVGIG (reference sequence). This CDR3 reads CAWGGGNEQFF. The DNA for the CDR3 is TGTGCCTGGGGAGGGGGGAATGAGCAGTTCTTC.

The chain uses TRBV5-6 and TRBJ2-1; 11 bases line up with TRBD2. This CDR3 spans 14 amino acids. The germline V gene encodes CDR1 SGHDT and CDR2 YYEEEE. The V gene end was trimmed by 4 bases and the J gene end by 4 bases; junction bases not matched to a gene: 1. The CDR3 DNA sequence: TGTGCCAGCAGCCGGACTAGCGGGTACAATGAGCAGTTCTTC. This gives the protein CASSRTSGYNEQFF.

This clone came up a few times. The chain has TRBV27 and TRBJ2-2; 7 positions agree with TRBD1. The CDR3 runs to 14 residues. CDR1 is MNHEY and CDR2 is SMNVEV in the germline V gene (reference sequence). V shed 5 bases and J 6 bases; nucleotides not matched to a gene: 6. CDR3 coding DNA: TGTGCCAGCAGTAGGGACAGTGGGTCCGGGGAGCTGTTTTTT. It specifies CASSRDSGSGELFF.

The chain joins TRBV4-1 to TRBJ1-2, with D possibly matching TRBD1 (6 bases). The CDR3 loop spans 13 amino acids. CDR1 is MGHRA, CDR2 YSYEKL, per germline. Trimming removed 4 bases from V and 6 bases from J, with 12 bases in between. The CDR3 DNA reads TGCGCCAGCAGCCGAGGGGGGGCAGATGGCTACACCTTC. Translating it yields CASSRGGADGYTF.

The rearrangement uses TRBV1 and TRBJ2-2; the table's TRBD1 call for D was not verified on the DNA. TRBV1 is a pseudogene segment. The CDR3 covers 15 residues. CDR3 sequence (DNA): TGCACCAACGTCGACAGGGACACGAACACCGGGGAGCTGTTTTTT. Its translation is CTNVDRDTNTGELFF.

This chain joins TRBV27 and TRBJ2-7; 8 nucleotides match TRBD1. The CDR3 consists of 14 residues. Losses at the gene ends were 5 bases for V and 5 bases for J; bases not matched to a gene: 8. CDR1 and CDR2 (germline): MNHEY, SMNVEV (reference sequence). The CDR3 protein is CASSPLDREDEQYF. The DNA for the CDR3 is TGTGCCAGCAGTCCTCTGGACAGGGAGGACGAGCAGTACTTC.

The chain carries TRBV27 and TRBJ2-5; unclear D gene. The CDR3 runs 14 residues. Germline V gene data show CDR1 as MNHEY and CDR2 as SMNVEV (reference sequence). Trimming pared 2 bases from V and 5 bases from J, leaving 12 bases between. The CDR3 protein is CASSLGPGRETQYF. CDR3 DNA sequence: TGTGCCAGCAGTTTAGGCCCAGGACGGGAGACCCAGTACTTC.

This chain joins TRBV29-1 and TRBJ2-7; TRBD1 matches 9 bases. The CDR3 consists of 14 residues. Germline assignment: CDR1 SQVTM and CDR2 ANQGSEA. Trimming cost V 1 base and J 2 bases; bases outside gene matches: 3. Written as DNA, the CDR3 is TGCAGCGTTGAAGGACAGGGGGGACCCTACGAGCAGTACTTC. Translation: CSVEGQGGPYEQYF.

This chain connects TRBV27 to TRBJ2-7; TRBD2 might be the D (5 bases). Per germline, CDR1 MNHEY and CDR2 SMNVEV (reference sequence). V was pared by 8 bases and J by 4 bases, with 18 bases between. The CDR3 is 14 amino acids. CDR3 amino acids: CASRGLDNVYEQYF. The CDR3 DNA reads TGTGCCAGCCGAGGGTTAGATAACGTTTACGAGCAGTACTTC.

J is TRBJ2-7 and V is TRBV5-5, with D perhaps matching TRBD1 (6 bases). V lost 1 base, J lost 3 bases, and 8 bases lay in between. Germline V gene lookup returns CDR1 SGHKS and CDR2 YYEKEE (reference sequence). The CDR3 extends over 13 amino acids. The CDR3 nucleotides read TGTGCCAGCAGCTTGTACAGGGACTACGAGCAGTACTTC. Protein: CASSLYRDYEQYF.

The chain combines TRBV5-1 with TRBJ2-1; TRBD2 might be the D (5 bases). The CDR3 has 12 residues. Trimming stripped 0 bases from V and 10 bases from J, with 8 bases between. Germline lookup yields CDR1 SGHRS and CDR2 YFSETQ. The CDR3 coding sequence is TGCGCCAGCAGCTTGGGGCCTAGCGAGCAGTTCTTC. It translates to CASSLGPSEQFF.

This chain connects TRBV2 to TRBJ2-7, with 7 nucleotides matching TRBD1. This CDR3 is built from 12 residues. V shed 8 bases and J 2 bases; nucleotides not matched to a gene: 3. Germline loops: CDR1 SNHLY, CDR2 FYNNEI. CDR3 amino acids: CASDRVAYEQYF. The CDR3 DNA reads TGTGCCAGCGACAGGGTAGCCTACGAGCAGTACTTC.

The genes are TRBV4-2 and TRBJ2-7, with D possibly matching TRBD2 (7 bases). The CDR3 has 16 amino acids. Germline lookup yields CDR1 LGHNA and CDR2 YNFKEQ. Trimming removed 0 bases at V and 2 bases at J, with 14 bases between. The CDR3 loop reads CASSQDLGGAAYEQYF. CDR3 coding DNA: TGTGCCAGCAGCCAAGATTTAGGGGGGGCGGCCTACGAGCAGTACTTC.

The J gene is TRBJ2-1, the V gene TRBV4-3; the match to TRBD2 covers 12 bases. The CDR3 has 17 residues. The germline V gene encodes CDR1 LGHNA and CDR2 YSLEER. V trimming: 0 bases; J trimming: 4 bases; junction bases outside the gene matches: 4. CDR3 coding DNA: TGCGCCAGCAGCCAAGATGGACTAGCGGGACTTTACAATGAGCAGTTCTTC. It codes for CASSQDGLAGLYNEQFF.

Points on this clone: One end of the junction is discordant with germline, which a read error may explain. Different DNA sequences within this sample yield the same CDR3. J is TRBJ2-3 and V is TRBV19; the D gene is possibly TRBD2 (6 bases). Per the germline V gene, CDR1 is LNHDA and CDR2 is SQIVND (reference sequence). The CDR3 is 15 residues long. CDR3 sequence (DNA): TGTGCTAGTAGTATAGAGGAGGGACTCACAGATACGCAGTATTTT. Translated, it gives CASSIEEGLTDTQYF.

This clone was seen a few times. This chain joins TRBV29-1 and TRBJ2-1; D is unclear. There are 13 residues in the CDR3. Trimming removed 5 bases at V and 2 bases at J, with 10 bases between. The germline gives CDR1 SQVTM, CDR2 ANQGSEA. CDR3 DNA: TGCAGCGTTCCTAGGCTAGCCTACAATGAGCAGTTCTTC. Its protein is CSVPRLAYNEQFF.

The chain links TRBV4-1 to TRBJ2-5; D ambiguous. This CDR3 is built from 15 residues. The V and J ends lost 1 base and 3 bases respectively, with 12 bases between them. Germline V gene data show CDR1 as MGHRA and CDR2 as YSYEKL. This CDR3 is CASSQGPAVKETQYF. The CDR3 DNA reads as TGCGCCAGCAGCCAAGGTCCCGCAGTAAAAGAGACCCAGTACTTC.

The chain carries TRBV6-5 and TRBJ2-5; no clear D. CDR3 length: 13 amino acids. Germline CDR1 is MNHEY and CDR2 is SVGAGI. Between the trimmed V and J ends, which lost 1 base and 4 bases, there was a span of 7 bases. The CDR3 bases are TGTGCCAGCAGTTACTACAGAGGAGAGACCCAGTACTTC. The encoded protein is CASSYYRGETQYF.

The chain combines TRBV30 with TRBJ1-3, with a possible D match to TRBD1 (6 bases). Germline CDR1 and CDR2: GTSNPN and SVGIG (reference sequence). The CDR3 has 14 residues. Trimming stripped 6 bases from V and 5 bases from J, with 17 bases between. The CDR3 loop reads CACPRGGHRNTIYF. The CDR3 DNA follows: TGTGCCTGTCCCCGGGGGGGGCATCGAAACACCATATATTTT. Together with reference TRBV30 and TRBJ1-3, the CDR3 gives the full variable domain: SQTIHQWPATLVQPVGSPLSLECTVEGTSNPNLYWYRQAAGRGLQLLFYSVGIGQISSEVPQNLSASRPQDRQFILSSKKLLLSDSGFYLCACPRGGHRNTIYFGEGSWLTVV.

The rearrangement uses TRBV6-6 and TRBJ1-1; TRBD1 agrees at 9 bases. Trimming took 5 bases from V and 0 from J; bases not matched to a gene: 1. Germline loops: CDR1 MNHNY, CDR2 SVGAGI (reference sequence). This CDR3 is 14 amino acids long. The chain's CDR3 is CASSDRGMNTEAFF. In nucleotides, the CDR3 is TGTGCCAGCAGTGACAGGGGGATGAACACTGAAGCTTTCTTT.

The gene calls are TRBV28 and TRBJ2-7, with TRBD1 as a possible D gene (5 bases). Trimming pared 4 bases from V and 6 bases from J, leaving 10 bases between. Germline V CDR1 and CDR2: MDHEN, SYDVKM. The CDR3 spans 12 residues. CDR3 amino acids: CASSSRVGEQYF. CDR3 coding DNA: TGTGCCAGCAGTTCCAGGGTTGGCGAGCAGTACTTC.